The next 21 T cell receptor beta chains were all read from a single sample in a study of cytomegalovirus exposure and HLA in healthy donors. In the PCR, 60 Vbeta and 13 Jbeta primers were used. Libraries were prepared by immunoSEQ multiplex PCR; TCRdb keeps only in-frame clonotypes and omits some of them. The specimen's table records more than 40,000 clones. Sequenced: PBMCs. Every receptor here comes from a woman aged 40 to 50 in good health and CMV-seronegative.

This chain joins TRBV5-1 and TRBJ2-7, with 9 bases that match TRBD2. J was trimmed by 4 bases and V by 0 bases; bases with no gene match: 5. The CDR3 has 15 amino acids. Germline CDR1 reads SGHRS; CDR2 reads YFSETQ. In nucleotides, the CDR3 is TGCGCCAGCAGCTTGGGCCTAGCGGGGCTATACGAGCAGTACTTC. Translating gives CASSLGLAGLYEQYF.

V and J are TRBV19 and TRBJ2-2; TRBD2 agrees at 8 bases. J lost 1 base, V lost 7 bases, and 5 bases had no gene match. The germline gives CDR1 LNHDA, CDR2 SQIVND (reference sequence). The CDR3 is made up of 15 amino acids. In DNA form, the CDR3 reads TGTGCCAGTACCCCGGGGGGGTGGAACACCGGGGAGCTGTTTTTT. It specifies CASTPGGWNTGELFF.

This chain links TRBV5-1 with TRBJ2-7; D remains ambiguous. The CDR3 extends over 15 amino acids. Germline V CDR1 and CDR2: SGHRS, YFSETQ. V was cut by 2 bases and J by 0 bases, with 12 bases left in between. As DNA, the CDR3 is TGCGCCAGCAGCTTAGCCGGGTCCGTCTCCTACGAGCAGTACTTC. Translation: CASSLAGSVSYEQYF.

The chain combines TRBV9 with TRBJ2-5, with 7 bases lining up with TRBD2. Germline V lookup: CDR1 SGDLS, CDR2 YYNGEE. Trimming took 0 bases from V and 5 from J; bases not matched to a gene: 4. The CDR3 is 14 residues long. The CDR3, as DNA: TGTGCCAGCAGCGTAGGACTAGCATGGGAGACCCAGTACTTC. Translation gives CASSVGLAWETQYF.

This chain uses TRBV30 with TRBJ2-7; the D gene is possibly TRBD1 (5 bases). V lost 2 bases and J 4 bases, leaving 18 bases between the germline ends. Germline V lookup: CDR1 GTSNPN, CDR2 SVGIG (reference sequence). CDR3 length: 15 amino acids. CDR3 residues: CAWSSALGAKYEQYF. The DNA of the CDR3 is TGTGCCTGGAGTTCAGCCTTAGGGGCTAAATACGAGCAGTACTTC.

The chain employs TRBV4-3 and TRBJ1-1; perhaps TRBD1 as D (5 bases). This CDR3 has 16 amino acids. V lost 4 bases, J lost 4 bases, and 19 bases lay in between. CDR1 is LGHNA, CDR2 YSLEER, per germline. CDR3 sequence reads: CASSRSTGGLGTEAFF. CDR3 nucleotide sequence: TGCGCCAGCAGCCGTTCCACCGGGGGATTGGGCACTGAAGCTTTCTTT.

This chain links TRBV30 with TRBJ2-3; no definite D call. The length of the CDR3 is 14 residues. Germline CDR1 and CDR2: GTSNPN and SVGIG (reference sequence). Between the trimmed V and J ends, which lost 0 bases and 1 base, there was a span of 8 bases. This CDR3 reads CAWSVGGRTDTQYF. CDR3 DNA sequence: TGTGCCTGGAGTGTAGGCGGTCGCACAGATACGCAGTATTTT.

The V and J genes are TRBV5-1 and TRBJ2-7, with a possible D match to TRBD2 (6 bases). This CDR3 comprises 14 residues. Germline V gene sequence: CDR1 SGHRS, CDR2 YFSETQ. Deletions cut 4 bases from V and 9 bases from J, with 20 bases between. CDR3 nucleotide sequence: TGCGCCAGCAGCACCTCGGGAGAGGCGGGTCGGCAGTACTTC. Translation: CASSTSGEAGRQYF.

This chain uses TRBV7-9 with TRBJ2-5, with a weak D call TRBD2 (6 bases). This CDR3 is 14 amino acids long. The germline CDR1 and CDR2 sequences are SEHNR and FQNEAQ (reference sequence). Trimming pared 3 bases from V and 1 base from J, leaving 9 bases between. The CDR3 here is CASSLLTSQETQYF. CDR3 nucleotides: TGTGCCAGCAGCTTGTTGACTAGCCAAGAGACCCAGTACTTC.

CDR3 sequence (DNA): TGTGCCAGCTCACGTGAGAGAAGGGGTGAGCAGTTCTTC. Translating gives CASSRERRGEQFF. The chain couples TRBV18 to TRBJ2-1; weak D call: TRBD1 (5 bases). This CDR3 region has 13 residues. Trimming left V 4 bases short and J 9 bases short, with 13 bases between. Germline V CDR1 and CDR2: KGHSH, LQKENI.

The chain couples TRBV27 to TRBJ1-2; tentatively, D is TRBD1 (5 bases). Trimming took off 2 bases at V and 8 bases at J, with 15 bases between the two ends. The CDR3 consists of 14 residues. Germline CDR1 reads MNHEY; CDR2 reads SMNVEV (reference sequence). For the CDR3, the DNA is TGTGCCAGCAGTTTAAATGGGGGGTATGGAGGCTACACCTTC. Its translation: CASSLNGGYGGYTF.

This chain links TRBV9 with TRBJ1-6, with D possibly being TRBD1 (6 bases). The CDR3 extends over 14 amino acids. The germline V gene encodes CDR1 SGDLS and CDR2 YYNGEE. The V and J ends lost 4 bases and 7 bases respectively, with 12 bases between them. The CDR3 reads CASSSSGENSPLHF. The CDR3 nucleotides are TGTGCCAGCAGCTCCTCAGGGGAAAATTCACCCCTCCACTTT.

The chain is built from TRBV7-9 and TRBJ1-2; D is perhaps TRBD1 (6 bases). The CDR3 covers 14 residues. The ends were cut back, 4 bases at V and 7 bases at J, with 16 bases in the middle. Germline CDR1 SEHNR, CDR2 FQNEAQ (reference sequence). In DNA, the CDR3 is TGTGCCAGCAGCTCCCTCCCACAGGGCGGTGGCTACACCTTC. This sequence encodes CASSSLPQGGGYTF.

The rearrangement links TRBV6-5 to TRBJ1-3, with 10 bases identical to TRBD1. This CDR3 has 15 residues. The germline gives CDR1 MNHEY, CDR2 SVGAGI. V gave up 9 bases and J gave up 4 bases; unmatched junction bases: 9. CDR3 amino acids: CASATGGSSGNTIYF. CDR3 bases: TGTGCCAGTGCGACAGGGGGCAGTTCGGGAAACACCATATATTTT.

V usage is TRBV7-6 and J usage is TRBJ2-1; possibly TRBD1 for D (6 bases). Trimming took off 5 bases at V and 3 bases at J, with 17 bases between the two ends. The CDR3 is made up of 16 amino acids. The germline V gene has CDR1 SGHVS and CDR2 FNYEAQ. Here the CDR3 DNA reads TGTGCCAGCAGCCTTTTTGGGCAGGGGTTCTACAATGAGCAGTTCTTC. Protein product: CASSLFGQGFYNEQFF.

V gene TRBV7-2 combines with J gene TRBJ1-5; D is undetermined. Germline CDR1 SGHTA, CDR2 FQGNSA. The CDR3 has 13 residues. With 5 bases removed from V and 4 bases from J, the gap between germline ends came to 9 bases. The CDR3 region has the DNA TGTGCCAGCAGCCCCGACATGAATCAGCCCCAGCATTTT. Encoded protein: CASSPDMNQPQHF. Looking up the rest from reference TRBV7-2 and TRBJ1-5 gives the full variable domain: GAGVSQSPSNKVTEKGKDVELRCDPISGHTALYWYRQSLGQGLEFLIYFQGNSAPDKSGLPSDRFSAERTGGSVSTLTIQRTQQEDSAVYLCASSPDMNQPQHFGDGTRLSIL.

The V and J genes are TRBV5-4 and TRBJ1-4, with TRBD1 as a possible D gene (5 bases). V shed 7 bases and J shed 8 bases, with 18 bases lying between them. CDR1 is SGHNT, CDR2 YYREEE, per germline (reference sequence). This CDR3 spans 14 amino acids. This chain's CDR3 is CASSLGQVGEKLFF. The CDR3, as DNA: TGTGCCAGCTCACTGGGGCAGGTCGGAGAAAAACTGTTTTTT.

The CDR3 bases are TGCGCCAGCAGCCCTCAAGGCCCGGGCTACGAGCAGTACTTC. This sequence encodes CASSPQGPGYEQYF. The chain combines TRBV5-1 with TRBJ2-7; no clear D gene. The CDR3 runs to 14 residues. Germline V gives CDR1 SGHRS, CDR2 YFSETQ. Trimming removed 4 bases at V and 3 bases at J, with 14 bases between.

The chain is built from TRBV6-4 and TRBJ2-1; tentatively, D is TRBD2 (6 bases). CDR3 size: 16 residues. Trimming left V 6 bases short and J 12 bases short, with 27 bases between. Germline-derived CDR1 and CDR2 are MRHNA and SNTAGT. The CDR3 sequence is CASSREWEAPPLRQFF. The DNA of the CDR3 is TGTGCCAGCAGCCGTGAGTGGGAGGCCCCTCCGTTAAGGCAGTTCTTC.

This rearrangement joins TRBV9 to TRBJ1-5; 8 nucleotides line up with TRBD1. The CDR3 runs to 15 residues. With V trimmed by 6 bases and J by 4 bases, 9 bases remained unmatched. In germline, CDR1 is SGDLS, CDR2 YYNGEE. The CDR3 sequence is CASNPQGEVNQPQHF. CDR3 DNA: TGTGCCAGCAACCCACAGGGGGAGGTAAATCAGCCCCAGCATTTT.

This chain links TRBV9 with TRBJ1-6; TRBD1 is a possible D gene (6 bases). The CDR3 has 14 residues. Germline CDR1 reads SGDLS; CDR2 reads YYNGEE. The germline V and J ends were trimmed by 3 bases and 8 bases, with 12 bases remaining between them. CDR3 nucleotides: TGTGCCAGCAGCGCCAGACAGGCCGATTCACCCCTCCACTTT. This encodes CASSARQADSPLHF.